These 21 T cell receptor beta chains came from one sample sequenced in a study of Graves' ophthalmopathy and Graves' hyperthyroidism. Amplified TCR beta CDR3 regions were obtained using RNA transcripts as template. The workflow started with a first-round RT-PCR run with HTBI primers and then moved on to a second-round multiplex PCR. Using its own MiXCR run on the multiplex PCR reads, TCRdb lists one record per CDR3 protein. Of around 590,000 distinct CDR3 sequences detected, less than 45% appear once; the ten largest clones hold around 4.6%. Sequencing was done on a sample of peripheral blood or thyroid tissue (not recorded which). These receptors were taken from an adult man with Graves' hyperthyroidism.

Details on this clonotype: A clone one base away is much larger, so this may be a read error. The gene calls are TRBV10-2 and TRBJ2-7; D possibly corresponds to TRBD2 (5 bases). The CDR3 runs to 15 residues. CDR1 WSHSY and CDR2 SAAADI come from the germline V gene. CDR3 DNA sequence: TGTGCCAGCAGTGGAGAGGGTACAAGCTCCTACGAGCAGTACTTC. This codes for CASSGEGTSSYEQYF.

The chain combines TRBV2 with TRBJ2-5; TRBD2 aligns across 10 bases. Germline CDR1 is SNHLY and CDR2 is FYNNEI. The CDR3 consists of 13 residues. The J segment lost 5 bases and the V segment lost 5 bases, leaving 2 bases of the junction unmatched. The CDR3 loop is CASSKGLAETQYF. As DNA, the CDR3 is TGTGCCAGCAGTAAGGGACTAGCGGAGACCCAGTACTTC.

This rearrangement joins TRBV7-9 to TRBJ1-3; D is unresolved. Germline CDR1 reads SEHNR; CDR2 reads FQNEAQ (reference sequence). Between the trimmed V and J ends, which lost 1 base and 1 base, there was a span of 23 bases. This CDR3 comprises 20 residues. This CDR3 is CASSLGGHDAGSLSGNTIYF. Here the CDR3 DNA reads TGTGCCAGCAGCTTAGGGGGTCATGACGCAGGCTCCCTTTCTGGAAACACCATATATTTT.

The chain joins TRBV12-5 to TRBJ1-2, with D unclear. The CDR3 spans 15 residues. Germline V gene data show CDR1 as LGHNT and CDR2 as FRNRAP. V lost 8 bases, J lost 4 bases, and 20 bases lay in between. The CDR3 spells CASRSLREQSYGYTF. The CDR3 nucleotides are TGTGCTAGTCGGTCACTGCGGGAGCAGTCCTATGGCTACACCTTC.

V and J are TRBV6-2 or TRBV6-3 and TRBJ1-1; 9 nucleotides agree with TRBD1. Germline V gene sequence: CDR1 MNHEY, CDR2 SVGEGT. This CDR3 contains 14 residues. Losses at the gene ends were 5 bases for V and 7 bases for J; bases not matched to a gene: 8. CDR3 protein: CASSEGTGPVEAFF. The CDR3 DNA is TGTGCCAGCAGTGAAGGGACAGGGCCGGTTGAAGCTTTCTTT.

In regard to this clonotype: A read error may explain this, as a much larger clone is one base away. The chain recombines TRBV20-1 with TRBJ1-5; D remains unclear. CDR1 is DFQATT and CDR2 is SNEGSKA in the germline V gene (reference sequence). This CDR3 is built from 14 residues. V was clipped by 0 bases and J by 1 base, with 7 bases between them. The chain's CDR3 is CSARDPRSNQPQHF. CDR3 DNA sequence: TGCAGTGCTAGAGATCCACGCAGCAATCAGCCCCAGCATTTT.

This clonotype was recorded only once. One end of the junction fails to match germline, which may point to a read error. The chain joins TRBV5-1 to TRBJ2-7; D may be TRBD1 (6 bases). CDR3 size: 15 residues. CDR1 SGHRS and CDR2 YFSETQ come from the germline V gene. CDR3 in DNA: TGTGCCAGCAGCGGTGCAGGGGCCAAGGGGAATGAGCAGTACTTC. Protein sequence: CASSGAGAKGNEQYF.

The chain joins TRBV6-5 to TRBJ1-5, with 8 bases fitting TRBD1. V dropped 4 bases and J dropped 0; count of bases not matched to a gene: 2. This CDR3 contains 15 residues. Germline loops: CDR1 MNHEY, CDR2 SVGAGI. The CDR3 spells CASSSGGNSNQPQHF. The CDR3 DNA sequence: TGTGCCAGCAGTTCAGGGGGCAATAGCAATCAGCCCCAGCATTTT.

The chain uses TRBV19 and TRBJ2-5, with a tentative D call TRBD2 (5 bases). Germline V gene data show CDR1 as LNHDA and CDR2 as SQIVND (reference sequence). There are 13 residues in the CDR3. V lost 10 bases, J lost 4 bases, and 16 bases lay in between. The CDR3 nucleotides are TGTGCCACATCGGGGAGCGTAAGAGAGACCCAGTACTTC. It codes for CATSGSVRETQYF.

This chain uses TRBV10-3 with TRBJ2-7; D is unclear. With 5 bases removed from V and 0 bases from J, the gap between germline ends came to 8 bases. Germline V gives CDR1 ENHRY, CDR2 SYGVKD. The length of the CDR3 is 13 residues. CDR3 amino acids: CAISPDTSYEQYF. DNA of the CDR3: TGTGCCATCAGTCCCGACACCTCCTACGAGCAGTACTTC.

In this sample, this clonotype turned up a few times. The CDR3 region is CATSGRGPPGGQYF. As DNA, the CDR3 is TGTGCCACCAGTGGCAGGGGGCCACCGGGCGGGCAGTATTTT. The chain couples TRBV24-1 to TRBJ2-3, with 8 bases matching TRBD1. Trimming took 5 bases from V and 11 from J; bases not matched to a gene: 11. This CDR3 has 14 residues. Germline V CDR1 and CDR2: KGHDR, SFDVKD.

The chain has TRBV4-1 and TRBJ1-5, with a weak D call TRBD1 (5 bases). The CDR3 totals 14 residues. V lost 4 bases and J lost 5, with 12 bases in between. CDR1 and CDR2 from the germline V gene are MGHRA and YSYEKL. CDR3: CASSRDGLYQPQHF. The CDR3 DNA is TGCGCCAGCAGCCGGGACGGCCTTTATCAGCCCCAGCATTTT.

This clonotype was observed many times. V and J are TRBV24-1 and TRBJ2-7; D gene unclear. V lost 0 bases to trimming and J lost 2 bases, with 25 bases between them. The CDR3 length is 20 residues. Germline CDR1 KGHDR, CDR2 SFDVKD. Here the CDR3 reads CATSDLHVSMTVRKAYEQYF. Written as DNA, the CDR3 is TGTGCCACCAGTGATTTGCATGTGTCAATGACCGTCCGAAAGGCCTACGAGCAGTACTTC.

This clonotype was detected once. This sequence joins TRBV20-1 and TRBJ1-6, with 7 bases lining up with TRBD1. V lost 6 bases to trimming and J lost 6 bases; unmatched junction nucleotides: 5. From germline, CDR1 is DFQATT and CDR2 SNEGSKA (reference sequence). There are 13 residues in the CDR3. DNA for the CDR3: TGCAGTGCCGGGGGACAGTCTAATTCACCCCTCCACTTT. Encoded protein: CSAGGQSNSPLHF.

About this clonotype itself: This may stem from a read error, because a much larger clone lies one nucleotide away. The chain links TRBV6-5 to TRBJ1-6; 9 bases map to TRBD1. The CDR3 has 15 residues. Germline V CDR1 and CDR2: MNHEY, SVGAGI. The V segment lost 4 bases and the J segment 10 bases; nucleotides outside the gene matches: 8. The CDR3 loop is CASSSPGQGGSPLHF. In nucleotides, the CDR3 is TGTGCCAGCAGTTCCCCGGGACAGGGTGGCTCACCCCTCCACTTT.

Worth noting for this clonotype: A much bigger clone sits one base away, suggesting this may be a read error. CDR3 sequence (DNA): TGCAGTGCTCTTAAGACAGGTCCGAACACTGAAGCTCTCTTT. Translated, it gives CSALKTGPNTEALF. The rearrangement links TRBV20-1 to TRBJ1-1, with a weak D call TRBD1 (6 bases). The CDR3 loop spans 14 amino acids. In germline, CDR1 is DFQATT, CDR2 SNEGSKA (reference sequence).

This clonotype was seen ten or more times. The rearrangement joins TRBV6-5 to TRBJ1-6; no definite D call. Trimming took off 0 bases at V and 9 bases at J, with 12 bases between the two ends. This CDR3 contains 15 residues. The germline V gene encodes CDR1 MNHEY and CDR2 SVGAGI. DNA for the CDR3: TGTGCCAGCAGTTACTCTGAGGGTTCGGCTTCACCCCTCCACTTT. Protein product: CASSYSEGSASPLHF.

This chain uses TRBV5-1 with TRBJ2-3, with D possibly being TRBD1 or TRBD2 (5 bases each). This CDR3 comprises 14 residues. CDR1 is SGHRS, CDR2 YFSETQ, per germline. Trimming shortened V by 5 bases and J by 0 bases, and 10 bases separated the two germline ends. The CDR3 region is CASRTGASTDTQYF. The CDR3 DNA sequence: TGCGCCAGCAGAACCGGGGCTAGCACAGATACGCAGTATTTT.

This clonotype was counted many times. The genes are TRBV12-3 or TRBV12-4 and TRBJ1-1, with 7 bases matching TRBD1. The CDR3 is 13 residues long. J lost 6 bases, V lost 10 bases, and 11 bases had no gene match. The CDR3 sequence is CATNRGQASEAFF. CDR3 bases: TGTGCCACCAACAGGGGTCAGGCCTCTGAAGCTTTCTTT.

The chain combines TRBV15 with TRBJ2-5; TRBD2 might be the D (5 bases). Germline-derived CDR1 and CDR2 are LNHNV and YYDKDF (reference sequence). The CDR3 is 14 residues long. The V and J ends lost 3 bases and 3 bases respectively, with 11 bases between them. The CDR3 bases are TGTGCCACCAGCAGCTTGTTGGGAGAAGAGACCCAGTACTTC. This encodes CATSSLLGEETQYF.

This clonotype has at least ten counts. CDR3 DNA sequence: TGTGCCAGTAGTACCCAGGGTGGGGCCTCCTACGAGCAGTACTTC. Its translation: CASSTQGGASYEQYF. The chain employs TRBV19 and TRBJ2-7, with D possibly TRBD1 on 5 matching bases. This CDR3 contains 15 residues. From germline, CDR1 is LNHDA and CDR2 SQIVND (reference sequence). Trimming removed 4 bases from V and 0 bases from J, with 13 bases in between.